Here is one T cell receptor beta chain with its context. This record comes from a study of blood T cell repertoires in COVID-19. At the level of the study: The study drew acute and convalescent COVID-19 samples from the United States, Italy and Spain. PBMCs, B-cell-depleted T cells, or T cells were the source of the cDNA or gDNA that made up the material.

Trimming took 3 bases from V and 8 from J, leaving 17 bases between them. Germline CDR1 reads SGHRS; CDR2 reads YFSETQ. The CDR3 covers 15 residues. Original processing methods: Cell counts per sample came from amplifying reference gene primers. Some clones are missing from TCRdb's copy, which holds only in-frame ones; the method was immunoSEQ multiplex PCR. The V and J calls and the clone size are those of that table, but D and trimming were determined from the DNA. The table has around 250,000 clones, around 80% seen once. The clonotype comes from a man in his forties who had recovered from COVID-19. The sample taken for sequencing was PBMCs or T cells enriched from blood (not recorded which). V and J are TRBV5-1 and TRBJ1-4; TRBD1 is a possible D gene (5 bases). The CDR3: CASSSQGVKGEKLFF. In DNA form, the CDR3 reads TGCGCCAGCAGCTCGCAAGGGGTCAAGGGGGAAAAACTGTTTTTT.